The 17 T cell receptor beta chains given below trace back to one sample, sequenced in a study of T cell changes during pregnancy in multiple sclerosis (dated by TCRdb to the late 2010s). Library prep was done by the immunoSEQ multiplex PCR assay. What TCRdb holds here is the immuneACCESS table cut down to in-frame rearrangements. Part of the clones is not present; checked against another copy, under half of the missing clones reflect an unresolved V gene, and the others are unexplained. This sample comprises 30,000 to 40,000 clones, 90% to 95% of them detected only once. The top ten hold roughly 0.66% of the sample. The sample in question was CD4+ T cells from peripheral blood mononuclear cells, obtained in the second trimester of pregnancy. These receptors were obtained from a female donor in good health, enrolled as a control in a pregnancy study.

The chain links TRBV19 to TRBJ1-2; 9 bases map to TRBD1. The germline CDR1 and CDR2 sequences are LNHDA and SQIVND (reference sequence). There are 15 residues in the CDR3. V was pared by 5 bases and J by 2 bases, with 6 bases of the junction left unmatched. This chain's CDR3 is CASSSPGQGNYGYTF. DNA of the CDR3: TGTGCCAGTAGTTCCCCGGGACAGGGAAACTATGGCTACACCTTC.

This clone was detected once. The chain couples TRBV6-5 to TRBJ2-7; TRBD1 is a possible D gene (6 bases). V lost 0 bases, J lost 2 bases, and 8 bases lay in between. Per the germline V gene, CDR1 is MNHEY and CDR2 is SVGAGI. CDR3 length equals 14 residues. CDR3 in DNA: TGTGCCAGCAGTTACTCTAGGGGGACCTACGAGCAGTACTTC. It is translated as CASSYSRGTYEQYF.

This CDR3 reads CASRSVGTGNEKLFF. CDR3 nucleotide sequence: TGTGCCAGCAGAAGCGTGGGGACAGGGAATGAAAAACTGTTTTTT. The chain carries TRBV5-8 and TRBJ1-4; 9 bases map to TRBD1. With V trimmed by 5 bases and J by 5 bases, 7 bases remained unmatched. This CDR3 spans 15 amino acids. Germline-derived CDR1 and CDR2 are SGHTS and YDEGEE.

This clone was seen more than once but under ten times. This chain links TRBV2 with TRBJ1-6; maybe TRBD1 (6 bases). This CDR3 has 14 residues. V lost 9 bases and J lost 3, with 12 bases in between. Germline CDR1 and CDR2: SNHLY and FYNNEI. For the CDR3, the DNA is TGTGCCAGTCACCGGGACAACTATAATTCACCCCTCCACTTT. Residues: CASHRDNYNSPLHF.

The chain has TRBV7-2 and TRBJ2-1, with 13 positions matching TRBD2. This CDR3 contains 15 residues. Germline V lookup: CDR1 SGHTA, CDR2 FQGNSA. Germline trimming cut 2 bases from V and 8 bases from J; bases unmatched to any gene: 3. Here the CDR3 reads CASSLFGLAGDEQFF. In DNA, the CDR3 is TGTGCCAGCAGCTTATTTGGACTAGCGGGGGATGAGCAGTTCTTC.

V and J are TRBV29-1 and TRBJ2-5, with a tentative D call TRBD2 (5 bases). The V end lost 6 bases, the J end lost 11 bases, and 22 bases lay between the germline ends. Looked up from germline, CDR1 is SQVTM and CDR2 is ANQGSEA. CDR3 length: 13 amino acids. The CDR3 DNA follows: TGCAGCGTCGCGGGCAGGAGCTCTTGGGAGCAGTACTTC. Protein: CSVAGRSSWEQYF.

This clone was seen a few times. V is TRBV6-1 and J is TRBJ1-6; D is perhaps TRBD1 (6 bases). CDR3 length: 18 amino acids. Deletions cut 4 bases from V and 7 bases from J, with 23 bases between. Germline-derived CDR1 and CDR2 are MNHNS and SASEGT. The CDR3 nucleotides are TGTGCCAGCAGTGTCGGGACACTGGGGGCCTATGAGAATTCACCCCTCCACTTT. Translation gives CASSVGTLGAYENSPLHF.

The chain combines TRBV5-4 with TRBJ2-3; no clear D. Germline V gene data show CDR1 as SGHNT and CDR2 as YYREEE (reference sequence). There are 13 residues in the CDR3. V lost 4 bases and J lost 8, with 14 bases in between. The CDR3 coding sequence is TGTGCCAGCAGCCCCCCTAGTCTTGGTACGCAGTATTTT. It yields the protein CASSPPSLGTQYF.

This clone was observed a handful of times. For the CDR3, the DNA is TGTGCCAGCAGTGACACTAACAAGAACACTGAAGCTTTCTTT. Protein product: CASSDTNKNTEAFF. V gene TRBV6-4 combines with J gene TRBJ1-1; D not certain. The CDR3 runs to 14 residues. Germline V gives CDR1 MRHNA, CDR2 SNTAGT. V shed 2 bases and J shed 1 base, with 8 bases lying between them.

CDR3 coding DNA: TGTGCCAGCAGTTACTCGACAGGGAGGAGAGACACTGAAGCTTTCTTT. Amino acids: CASSYSTGRRDTEAFF. The chain is built from TRBV6-5 and TRBJ1-1; 7 nucleotides agree with TRBD1. The CDR3 totals 16 residues. V lost 0 bases, J lost 3 bases, and 7 bases stayed unmatched. CDR1 and CDR2 (germline): MNHEY, SVGAGI.

This chain connects TRBV2 to TRBJ1-2; 9 positions match TRBD1. V shed 6 bases and J 5 bases; nucleotides not matched to a gene: 7. The length of the CDR3 is 14 residues. CDR1 is SNHLY and CDR2 is FYNNEI in the germline V gene. Here the CDR3 DNA reads TGTGCCAGCAGGAAGGAAGGGACAGGGTATGGCTACACCTTC. Residues: CASRKEGTGYGYTF.

As DNA, the CDR3 is TGTGCCAGCAGCTCGAGAAATACGCAGTATTTT. It yields the protein CASSSRNTQYF. The J gene is TRBJ2-3, the V gene TRBV5-6; no reliable D call. Germline V gene sequence: CDR1 SGHDT, CDR2 YYEEEE. The CDR3 covers 11 residues. V dropped 3 bases and J dropped 7 bases, with 6 bases sitting between them.

The CDR3 DNA reads as TGTGCCAGCAGCTTAGAGAATTCGAGGGGCAATCAGCCCCAGCATTTT. It yields the protein CASSLENSRGNQPQHF. This chain uses TRBV7-2 with TRBJ1-5; D not certain. Trimming shortened V by 1 base and J by 2 bases, and 12 bases separated the two germline ends. This CDR3 comprises 16 residues. The germline gives CDR1 SGHTA, CDR2 FQGNSA.

The rearrangement links TRBV6-5 to TRBJ1-1; 8 bases agree with TRBD1. The germline gives CDR1 MNHEY, CDR2 SVGAGI. V was clipped by 2 bases and J by 3 bases; unmatched bases: 5. This CDR3 comprises 15 residues. In nucleotides, the CDR3 is TGTGCCAGCAGTTACCTTAGACAGGGGTACACTGAAGCTTTCTTT. Protein product: CASSYLRQGYTEAFF.

This chain connects TRBV29-1 to TRBJ2-1, with D perhaps TRBD2 (5 bases). V was shortened by 2 bases and J by 6 bases, with 17 bases between the two germline ends. There are 15 residues in the CDR3. Germline CDR1 and CDR2: SQVTM and ANQGSEA. The DNA for the CDR3 is TGCAGCGTTGAATCTTTTTATAGCGACCGCAATGAGCAGTTCTTC. This encodes CSVESFYSDRNEQFF.

V and J are TRBV12-2 and TRBJ1-5. TRBV12-2 is a listed pseudogene. This CDR3 has 16 residues. The CDR3 protein is CASRRNGRGCNQPQHF. CDR3 in DNA: TGTGCAAGTCGCCGAAACGGGCGGGGCTGCAATCAGCCCCAGCATTTT.

This chain links TRBV4-1 with TRBJ2-5; no definite D call. There are 16 residues in the CDR3. Germline V gives CDR1 MGHRA, CDR2 YSYEKL. The V end lost 0 bases, the J end lost 7 bases, and 18 bases lay between the germline ends. The CDR3 DNA reads as TGCGCCAGCAGCCAAGATGTTGGGCGTCTCTTGGGGACCCAGTACTTC. Its protein product is CASSQDVGRLLGTQYF.